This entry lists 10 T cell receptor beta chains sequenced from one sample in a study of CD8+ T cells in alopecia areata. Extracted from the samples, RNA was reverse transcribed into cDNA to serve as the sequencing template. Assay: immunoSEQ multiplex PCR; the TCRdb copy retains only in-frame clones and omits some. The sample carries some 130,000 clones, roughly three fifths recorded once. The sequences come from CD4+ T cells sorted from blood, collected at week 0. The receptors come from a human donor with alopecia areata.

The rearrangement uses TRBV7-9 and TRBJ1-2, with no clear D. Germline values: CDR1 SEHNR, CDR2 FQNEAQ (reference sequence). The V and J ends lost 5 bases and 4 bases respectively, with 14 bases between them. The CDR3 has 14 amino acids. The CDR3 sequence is CASSESGRTYGYTF. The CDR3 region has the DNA TGTGCCAGCAGCGAATCTGGGCGGACCTATGGCTACACCTTC. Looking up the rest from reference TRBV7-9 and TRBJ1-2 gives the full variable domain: DTGVSQNPRHKITKRGQNVTFRCDPISEHNRLYWYRQTLGQGPEFLTYFQNEAQLEKSRLLSDRFSAERPKGSFSTLEIQRTEQGDSAMYLCASSESGRTYGYTFGSGTRLTVV.

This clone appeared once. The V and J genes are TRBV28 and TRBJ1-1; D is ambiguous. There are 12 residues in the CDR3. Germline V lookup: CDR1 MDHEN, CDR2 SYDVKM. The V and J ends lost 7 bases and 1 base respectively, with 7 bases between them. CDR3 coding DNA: TGTGCCAGCAAAGAGGGGAACACTGAAGCTTTCTTT. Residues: CASKEGNTEAFF.

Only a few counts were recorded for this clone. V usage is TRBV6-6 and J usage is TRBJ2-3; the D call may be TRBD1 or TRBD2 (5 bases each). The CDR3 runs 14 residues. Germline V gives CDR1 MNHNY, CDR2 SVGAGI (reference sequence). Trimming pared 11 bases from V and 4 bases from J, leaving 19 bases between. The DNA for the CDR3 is TGTGCCGGCGCCGTTGGGGGAAGTGCAGATACGCAGTATTTT. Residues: CAGAVGGSADTQYF.

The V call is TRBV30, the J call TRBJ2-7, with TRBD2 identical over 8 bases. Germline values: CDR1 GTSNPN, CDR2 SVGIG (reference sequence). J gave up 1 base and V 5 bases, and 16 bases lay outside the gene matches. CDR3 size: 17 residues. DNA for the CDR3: TGTGCCTGGGATACGACAGGCGGGCTAGCGGGTTCCTACGAGCAGTACTTC. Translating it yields CAWDTTGGLAGSYEQYF.

CDR3 in amino acids: CASSLADTEAFF. As DNA, the CDR3 is TGTGCCAGCAGCTTAGCAGACACTGAAGCTTTCTTT. The chain couples TRBV5-4 to TRBJ1-1, with unresolved D. V was trimmed by 2 bases and J by 3 bases, leaving 5 bases between them. The germline V gene encodes CDR1 SGHNT and CDR2 YYREEE (reference sequence). The CDR3 runs to 12 residues.

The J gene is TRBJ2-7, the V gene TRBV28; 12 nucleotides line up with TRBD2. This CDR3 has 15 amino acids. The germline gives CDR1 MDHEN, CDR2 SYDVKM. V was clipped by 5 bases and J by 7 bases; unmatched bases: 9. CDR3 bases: TGTGCCAGCAGTCAGCGACTAGCGGGGGTCCAGGAGCAGTACTTC. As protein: CASSQRLAGVQEQYF.

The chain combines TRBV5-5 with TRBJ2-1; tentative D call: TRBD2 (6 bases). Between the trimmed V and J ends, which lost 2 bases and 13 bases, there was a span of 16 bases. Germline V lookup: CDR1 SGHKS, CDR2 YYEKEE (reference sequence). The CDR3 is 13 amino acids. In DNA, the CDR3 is TGTGCCAGCAGCTTCGTATGGGACTCCCCCCAGTTCTTC. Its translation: CASSFVWDSPQFF.

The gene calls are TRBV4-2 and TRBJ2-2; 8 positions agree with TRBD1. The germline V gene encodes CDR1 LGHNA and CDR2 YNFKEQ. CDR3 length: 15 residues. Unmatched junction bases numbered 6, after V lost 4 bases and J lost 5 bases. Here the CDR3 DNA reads TGTGCCAGCAGCCCCCGACAGGGGTTAACCGGGGAGCTGTTTTTT. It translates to CASSPRQGLTGELFF.

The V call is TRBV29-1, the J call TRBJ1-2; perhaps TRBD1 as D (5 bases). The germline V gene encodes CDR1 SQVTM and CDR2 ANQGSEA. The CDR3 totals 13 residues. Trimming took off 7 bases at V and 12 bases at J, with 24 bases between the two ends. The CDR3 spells CSGGRGDKGYDTF. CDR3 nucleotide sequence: TGCAGCGGGGGCCGGGGGGATAAAGGGTACGACACCTTC.

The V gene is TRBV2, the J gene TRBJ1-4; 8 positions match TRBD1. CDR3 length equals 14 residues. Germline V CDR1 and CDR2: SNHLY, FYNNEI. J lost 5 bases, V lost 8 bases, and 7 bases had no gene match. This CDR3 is CASFQGQENEKLFF. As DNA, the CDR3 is TGTGCCAGCTTTCAGGGACAGGAAAATGAAAAACTGTTTTTT.